This TCR beta chain was identified during a study of blood T cells in healthy people across ages. Alongside a J-beta primer mix, a sample-barcoded 5' primer served in a second PCR lasting roughly 7 to 12 cycles. TCRdb reprocessed the 5' RACE reads with MiXCR, giving one entry per CDR3 protein. Among roughly 700,000 distinct CDR3 sequences listed, 49% were seen once. J lost 2 bases, V lost 0 bases, and 4 bases had no gene match. Germline V gene sequence: CDR1 SGHRS, CDR2 YFSETQ. The CDR3 length is 15 residues. The chain joins TRBV5-1 to TRBJ1-2; 7 bases fit TRBD1. The sequence was obtained from a woman aged 55 to 70 in good health. The sequencing input was blood. The CDR3 region is CASSLDTGANYGYTF. The CDR3 bases are TGCGCCAGCAGCTTGGATACAGGGGCGAACTATGGCTACACCTTC.